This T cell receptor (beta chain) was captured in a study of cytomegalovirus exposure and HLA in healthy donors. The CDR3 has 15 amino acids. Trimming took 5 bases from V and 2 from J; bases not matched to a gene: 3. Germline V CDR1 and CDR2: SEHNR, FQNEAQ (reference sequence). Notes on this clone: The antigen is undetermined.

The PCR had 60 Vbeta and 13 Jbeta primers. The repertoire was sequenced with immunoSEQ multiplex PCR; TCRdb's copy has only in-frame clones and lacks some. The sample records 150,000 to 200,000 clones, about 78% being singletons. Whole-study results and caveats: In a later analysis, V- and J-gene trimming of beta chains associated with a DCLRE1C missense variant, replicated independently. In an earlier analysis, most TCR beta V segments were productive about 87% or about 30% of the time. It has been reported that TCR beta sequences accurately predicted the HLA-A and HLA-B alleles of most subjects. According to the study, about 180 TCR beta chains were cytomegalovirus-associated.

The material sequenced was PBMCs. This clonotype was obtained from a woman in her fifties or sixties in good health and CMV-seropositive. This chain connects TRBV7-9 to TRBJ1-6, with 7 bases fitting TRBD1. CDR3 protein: CASSRGTAYNSPLHF. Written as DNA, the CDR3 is TGTGCCAGCAGCCGGGGGACAGCCTATAATTCACCCCTCCACTTT. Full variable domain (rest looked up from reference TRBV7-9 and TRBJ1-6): DTGVSQNPRHKITKRGQNVTFRCDPISEHNRLYWYRQTLGQGPEFLTYFQNEAQLEKSRLLSDRFSAERPKGSFSTLEIQRTEQGDSAMYLCASSRGTAYNSPLHFGNGTRLTVT.